This T cell receptor beta chain stems from a study of blood T cell repertoires in COVID-19. Study context: Whether acute or convalescent, the COVID-19 samples came from the United States, Italy and Spain.

Under the authors' procedure: Reference gene primers were amplified, and this amplification served to estimate nucleated cell counts. Clones were read by immunoSEQ multiplex PCR, and TCRdb kept only the in-frame ones, dropping some. The D gene and trimming were derived from the DNA, and the V and J assignments and clone size from that table. The profile shows around 200,000 clones, around nine tenths of them singletons. Germline CDR1 and CDR2: LNHDA and SQIVND (reference sequence). This CDR3 spans 16 amino acids. The J segment lost 6 bases and the V segment lost 3 bases, leaving 6 bases of the junction unmatched.

This TCR came from a man between 18 and 35 years old with active or convalescent COVID-19. The specimen was peripheral blood. The rearrangement joins TRBV19 to TRBJ2-1; 12 bases match TRBD1. CDR3 sequence reads: CASSITGTGGFNEQFF. The CDR3 nucleotides read TGTGCCAGTAGTATTACCGGGACAGGGGGCTTCAATGAGCAGTTCTTC.